The 3 T cell receptor beta chains listed next were all sequenced from one sample in a study of shared clonotypes between healthy human individuals. Sequencing was performed with immunoSEQ multiplex PCR; in TCRdb, only in-frame clones are kept and a portion is missing. The table shows millions of clones, with about 95% occurring only once. Terminally differentiated effector memory CD45RA+ cells were excluded from the naive CD8 cells, which were CD45RO-negative and positively selected for CCR7. Sample: naive CD8+ T cells sorted from blood. The receptor source for this set is a man younger than 35 in good health.

In this sample, this clone turned up once. The chain is built from TRBV29-1 and TRBJ2-7; the D is unclear. The CDR3 has 11 residues. Trimming removed 2 bases from V and 5 bases from J, with 7 bases in between. The germline V gene encodes CDR1 SQVTM and CDR2 ANQGSEA. CDR3 residues: CSVEMGNEQYF. DNA of the CDR3: TGCAGCGTTGAAATGGGGAACGAGCAGTACTTC.

J is TRBJ2-1 and V is TRBV19; D remains ambiguous. Germline loops: CDR1 LNHDA, CDR2 SQIVND (reference sequence). CDR3 size: 13 residues. V lost 5 bases and J 9 bases, leaving 14 bases between the germline ends. The CDR3 DNA sequence: TGTGCCAGTAGTCTCCTCGTTGGAGCTGAGCAGTTCTTC. It codes for CASSLLVGAEQFF.

This chain uses TRBV5-1 with TRBJ2-7; the match to TRBD1 covers 9 bases. Trimming at V came to 2 bases and at J to 4 bases, leaving 4 bases not matched to a gene. Per the germline V gene, CDR1 is SGHRS and CDR2 is YFSETQ. The CDR3 is made up of 14 amino acids. CDR3 sequence: CASSFGTGNYEQYF. As DNA, the CDR3 is TGCGCCAGCAGCTTCGGGACAGGGAATTACGAGCAGTACTTC.